This TCR beta chain comes out of a study of human T cells and chemical hapten exposure. Turning to the study itself: Patch tests containing 0.01% DPC, applied to the upper back, were read at 6 days.

This clonotype was recorded a few times. Germline CDR1 reads MNHEY; CDR2 reads SVGAGI. V shed 5 bases and J 0 bases; nucleotides not matched to a gene: 9. This CDR3 contains 17 residues. TCRdb called the RACE reads again in MiXCR, with one record for every CDR3 protein. The table shows 300,000 to 350,000 distinct CDR3 sequences, with around 7% occurring only once. As for time point: patch test 1, 2 weeks after DPC sensitization. Regarding treatment: therapeutic diphenylcyclopropenone sensitization with weekly scalp DPC. This chain joins TRBV6-5 and TRBJ1-3; 8 positions agree with TRBD1. This receptor was taken from a woman under 30 with alopecia areata. Some clones in this sample may be carry-over from other donors' samples. The sequencing here drew on whole blood, taken in connection with sensitization to the hapten diphenylcyclopropenone (DPC). Written as DNA, the CDR3 is TGTGCCAGCAGTATAGGACAGGGACTCGCCTCTGGAAACACCATATATTTT. Translating gives CASSIGQGLASGNTIYF.